The 27 T cell receptor beta chains given below trace back to one sample, sequenced in a study of T cells in women clearing cervical HPV infection. Using immunoSEQ multiplex PCR, the repertoire was profiled, and TCRdb retains in-frame clones only, with some absent. The sample has some 24,000 clones; the top ten hold 6.5% to 7%. Sequencing was done on a sample of blood buffy coat. These receptors were taken from a woman between 18 and 70 years old with a cervical HPV16 infection that either progressed to CIN3+ or cleared (not recorded which).

Comment on this clone: The read stops 3 residues short of the end of the CDR3; the missing end is completed from the germline J gene. Other nucleotide sequences in the sample specify the same CDR3. This rearrangement joins TRBV19 to TRBJ1-3; a weak D match, TRBD1 (5 bases). V lost 6 bases, J lost 2 bases, and 11 bases lay in between. This CDR3 spans 14 amino acids. Per germline, CDR1 LNHDA and CDR2 SQIVND (reference sequence). The CDR3 is CASRKGSPGNTIYF. Incomplete CDR3 DNA: TGTGCCAGTAGGAAGGGGTCTCCTGGAAACACC.

Regarding this clone: The read ends 3 residues shy of where the CDR3 ends; the end is completed using the germline J gene. The gene calls are TRBV2 and TRBJ1-4; 10 bases line up with TRBD1. V lost 9 bases to trimming and J lost 7 bases; unmatched junction nucleotides: 11. The CDR3 totals 15 residues. Germline CDR1 is SNHLY and CDR2 is FYNNEI. CDR3 amino acids: CASRRGQGFTEKLFF. The covered CDR3 bases are TGTGCCAGTCGGAGGGGACAGGGGTTTACTGAAAAA.

Note on this clone: The sequence runs out 3 residues before the end of the CDR3; the remainder is reconstructed from the germline J gene. V usage is TRBV19 and J usage is TRBJ2-3, with 12 bases fitting TRBD2. J lost 2 bases, V lost 6 bases, and 6 bases had no gene match. The CDR3 spans 16 residues. Per the germline V gene, CDR1 is LNHDA and CDR2 is SQIVND (reference sequence). The CDR3: CASRTSGSRYTDTQYF. CDR3 DNA, as far as it was read: TGTGCCAGTAGGACTAGCGGGAGTCGGTACACAGATACG. Drawing the rest from reference TRBV19 and TRBJ2-3, the complete variable domain is DGGITQSPKYLFRKEGQNVTLSCEQNLNHDAMYWYRQDPGQGLRLIYYSQIVNDFQKGDIAEGYSVSREKKESFPLTVTSAQKNPTAFYLCASRTSGSRYTDTQYFGPGTRLTVL.

Details on this clone: Read sequence stops 3 residues before the CDR3 end, and the germline J gene provides the missing end. V gene TRBV6-4 combines with J gene TRBJ1-2; D not certain. From germline, CDR1 is MRHNA and CDR2 SNTAGT. The CDR3 totals 15 residues. The CDR3 is CASSHLAGGGNDYTF. Partial CDR3 DNA: TGTGCCAGCAGTCACTTAGCGGGAGGTGGTAATGAC.

Comments on this clone: The read halts 3 residues ahead of the CDR3 end, with the missing end drawn from the germline J gene. The chain carries TRBV12-3 or TRBV12-4 and TRBJ2-2; weak D call: TRBD2 (6 bases). V lost 7 bases to trimming and J lost 6 bases, with 18 bases between them. The CDR3 is 15 amino acids. CDR3 protein: CASTLRGLAPGELFF. CDR3 DNA, as far as it was read: TGTGCCAGCACCCTTAGGGGACTCGCGCCCGGGGAG.

Of note for this clone: An end of the junction differs from the germline gene, which may be a read error. The read terminates 3 residues ahead of where the CDR3 ends, so the germline J gene completes it. The sample contains more than one DNA sequence encoding this CDR3. The chain has TRBV5-1 and TRBJ1-3, with 8 positions matching TRBD1. The length of the CDR3 is 17 residues. Germline V CDR1 and CDR2: SGHRS, YFSETQ. CDR3 sequence reads: CASSLHQPGQEGNTIYF. Partial CDR3 DNA: TGCGCCAGCAGCCTGCACCAACCGGGACAGGAAGGAAACACA.

Concerning this clone: The CDR3 goes on 3 residues after the read ends, and that part is filled in from the germline J gene. The chain has TRBV7-9 and TRBJ2-3, with unresolved D. Germline-derived CDR1 and CDR2 are SEHNR and FQNEAQ (reference sequence). The CDR3 extends over 15 amino acids. CDR3: CASSPPKEVLKTQYF. The CDR3 DNA, read in part, is TGTGCCAGCAGCCCCCCCAAAGAGGTTCTCAAGACG.

About this clone itself: The read terminates 3 residues ahead of where the CDR3 ends, so the germline J gene completes it. The chain employs TRBV30 and TRBJ1-2, with D possibly TRBD1 on 5 matching bases. From germline, CDR1 is GTSNPN and CDR2 SVGIG (reference sequence). The CDR3 is made up of 17 amino acids. The sequenced CDR3 bases are TGTGCCTGGGCCGGGACTAGCGGGTCTGGGTCCTACAATGAC. It specifies CAWAGTSGSGSYND. The whole CDR3 protein reads CAWAGTSGSGSYNDYTF.

A note on this clone: The DNA ends 3 residues before the CDR3 does, and the rest of the CDR3 is filled in from the germline J gene. The rearrangement links TRBV2 to TRBJ2-3; D possibly corresponds to TRBD2 (5 bases). This CDR3 spans 16 amino acids. Between the trimmed V and J ends, which lost 8 bases and 0 bases, there was a span of 18 bases. The germline V gene encodes CDR1 SNHLY and CDR2 FYNNEI. The covered CDR3 bases are TGTGCCAGCCACCCCCCCACAACGGGGAGCACAGATACG. This encodes CASHPPTTGSTDT. The complete CDR3 sequence is CASHPPTTGSTDTQYF.

A remark on this clone: The sequence runs out 3 residues before the end of the CDR3; the remainder is reconstructed from the germline J gene. V and J are TRBV19 and TRBJ2-1, with 9 bases matching TRBD2. The CDR3 covers 15 residues. V was pared by 2 bases and J by 2 bases, with 1 base of the junction left unmatched. Germline V gives CDR1 LNHDA, CDR2 SQIVND (reference sequence). This CDR3 is CASSIRLAAYNEQFF. The sequenced CDR3 bases are TGTGCCAGTAGTATACGACTAGCGGCCTACAATGAG.

Turning to this clone: The CDR3 extends 3 residues past the end of the read, so its final part is completed from the germline J gene. The chain uses TRBV10-3 and TRBJ1-6, with TRBD1 as a possible D gene (5 bases). V lost 0 bases, J lost 5 bases, and 8 bases lay in between. The germline V gene encodes CDR1 ENHRY and CDR2 SYGVKD. There are 15 residues in the CDR3. The sequenced part of the CDR3 DNA is TGTGCCATCAGTGAGTCGCAGGGTAATAATTCACCC. As protein: CAISESQGNNSP. The CDR3 in its entirety is CAISESQGNNSPLHF.

On this clone itself: The read terminates 3 residues ahead of where the CDR3 ends, so the germline J gene completes it. The chain carries TRBV10-1 and TRBJ1-3, with 7 bases lining up with TRBD1. CDR3 size: 12 residues. Germline CDR1 and CDR2: WNHNN and SYGVQD (reference sequence). CDR3 residues: CASSAGQTNIYF. The sequenced CDR3 bases are TGCGCCAGCAGCGCGGGACAGACCAAC.

In regard to this clone: The read ends 3 residues early relative to the CDR3; the germline J gene fills the gap. V and J are TRBV19 and TRBJ1-5, with 7 bases identical to TRBD1. Trimming at V came to 8 bases and at J to 3 bases, leaving 4 bases not matched to a gene. Germline CDR1 LNHDA, CDR2 SQIVND (reference sequence). CDR3 length equals 13 residues. The chain's CDR3 is CASAGGNNQPQHF. CDR3 bases read: TGTGCCAGTGCAGGGGGAAACAATCAGCCC. Variable domain in full (rest from reference TRBV19 and TRBJ1-5): DGGITQSPKYLFRKEGQNVTLSCEQNLNHDAMYWYRQDPGQGLRLIYYSQIVNDFQKGDIAEGYSVSREKKESFPLTVTSAQKNPTAFYLCASAGGNNQPQHFGDGTRLSIL.

A word on this clone: Coverage ceases 3 residues before the CDR3 finishes, and the germline J gene fills in the end. This rearrangement joins TRBV2 to TRBJ1-2; possibly TRBD1 for D (6 bases). Looked up from germline, CDR1 is SNHLY and CDR2 is FYNNEI. This CDR3 region has 14 residues. Trimming shortened V by 4 bases and J by 0 bases, and 9 bases separated the two germline ends. The CDR3 sequence is CASSGWTANYGYTF. CDR3 DNA, as far as it was read: TGTGCCAGCAGTGGCTGGACAGCTAACTATGGC.

A note on this clone: The read comes to an end 3 residues before the CDR3 does, leaving the germline J gene to fill in the end. This sequence joins TRBV10-2 and TRBJ2-7; 8 positions agree with TRBD2. The CDR3 extends over 14 amino acids. CDR1 is WSHSY, CDR2 SAAADI, per germline. Trimming at V came to 6 bases and at J to 5 bases, leaving 9 bases not matched to a gene. The CDR3 loop reads CASRPSGPRNEQYF. The CDR3 DNA, read in part, is TGCGCCAGCAGACCTAGCGGGCCGCGAAACGAG.

Worth noting for this clone: The read terminates 3 residues before the CDR3 end, so the remaining end is supplied by the germline J gene. This sequence joins TRBV27 and TRBJ2-2; D ambiguous. The CDR3 extends over 14 amino acids. The V end lost 9 bases, the J end lost 7 bases, and 18 bases lay between the germline ends. Per the germline V gene, CDR1 is MNHEY and CDR2 is SMNVEV (reference sequence). CDR3 bases read: TGTGCCAGAGGGCGAAGATCCAAAGTCGGGGAG. Encoded protein: CARGRRSKVGE. The CDR3 as a whole reads CARGRRSKVGELFF.

On this clone itself: The CDR3 end is not reached by the read, which stops 3 residues before it; the germline J gene fills it in. The V and J genes are TRBV7-8 and TRBJ2-2; 10 bases agree with TRBD2. The CDR3 loop spans 18 amino acids. After removal of 5 bases from V and 3 bases from J, the junction contained 12 bases not matched to a gene. Per the germline V gene, CDR1 is SGHVS and CDR2 is FQNEAQ. Partial CDR3 DNA: TGTGCCAGCAGCCCCATGGGACCTAGCGGGGGACACACCGGGGAG. This sequence encodes CASSPMGPSGGHTGE. The whole CDR3 reads CASSPMGPSGGHTGELFF.

This clone registers medium-sized (0.01 to 0.1%) by frequency. With the read ending 3 residues before the CDR3 end, the germline J gene is used to fill in that end. This chain uses TRBV14 with TRBJ1-4; D gene ambiguous. Germline V gives CDR1 SGHDN, CDR2 FVKESK. V dropped 1 base and J dropped 2 bases, with 8 bases sitting between them. The CDR3 is 15 amino acids. The CDR3 protein is CASSQVTSTNEKLFF. The covered CDR3 bases are TGTGCCAGCAGCCAAGTCACGAGCACTAATGAAAAA. Drawing the rest from reference TRBV14 and TRBJ1-4, the complete variable domain is EAGVTQFPSHSVIEKGQTVTLRCDPISGHDNLYWYRRVMGKEIKFLLHFVKESKQDESGMPNNRFLAERTGGTYSTLKVQPAELEDSGVYFCASSQVTSTNEKLFFGSGTQLSVL.

Points on this clone: The read gets to within 3 residues of the CDR3 end, and the germline J gene fills in the rest. The chain links TRBV7-6 to TRBJ2-3, with 10 bases identical to TRBD1. Germline V gene data show CDR1 as SGHVS and CDR2 as FNYEAQ. This CDR3 is 18 amino acids long. The CDR3: CASSFKTAGTGDNQPQYF. The CDR3 bases that were read are TGTGCCAGCAGCTTTAAAACGGCCGGGACAGGGGACAATCAGCCG.

As concerns this clone: The CDR3 end falls 3 residues outside the read, so it is completed with the germline J gene. V is TRBV5-4 and J is TRBJ2-3; the match to TRBD2 covers 9 bases. The CDR3 has 15 amino acids. Unmatched junction bases numbered 6, after V lost 0 bases and J lost 7 bases. Germline-derived CDR1 and CDR2 are SGHNT and YYREEE (reference sequence). Incomplete CDR3 DNA: TGTGCCAGCAGCTTGGTTAGCGGGGGAGGGAATACG. It translates to CASSLVSGGGNT. The full CDR3 is CASSLVSGGGNTQYF.

A remark on this clone: The read ends 3 residues shy of where the CDR3 ends; the end is completed using the germline J gene. This chain connects TRBV20-1 to TRBJ2-5; 9 bases agree with TRBD2. CDR3 size: 15 residues. Germline-derived CDR1 and CDR2 are DFQATT and SNEGSKA (reference sequence). The V segment lost 0 bases and the J segment 4 bases; nucleotides outside the gene matches: 6. The CDR3 sequence is CSAREGSGSGETQYF. The covered CDR3 bases are TGCAGTGCTAGAGAGGGTAGCGGGAGCGGAGAGACC.

Comment on this clone: The read ends 3 residues before the CDR3 terminus; that terminus is restored from the germline J gene. The genes are TRBV5-4 and TRBJ2-1; D is unresolved. CDR3 size: 11 residues. V was pared by 3 bases and J by 5 bases, with 3 bases between. Germline values: CDR1 SGHNT, CDR2 YYREEE (reference sequence). The CDR3 here is CASSYNNEQFF. The sequenced part of the CDR3 DNA is TGTGCCAGCAGCTATAACAATGAG.

Remarks on this clone: The DNA ends 3 residues before the CDR3 does, and the rest of the CDR3 is filled in from the germline J gene. This sequence joins TRBV10-3 and TRBJ1-3; weak D call: TRBD1 (6 bases). CDR1 is ENHRY, CDR2 SYGVKD, per germline. The length of the CDR3 is 13 residues. V dropped 6 bases and J dropped 8 bases, with 14 bases sitting between them. The sequenced CDR3 bases are TGTGCCATCAGCTCAGGGGATAGGGACACC. It yields the protein CAISSGDRDT. In full, the CDR3 reads CAISSGDRDTIYF.

Worth noting for this clone: The CDR3 goes on 3 residues after the read ends, and that part is filled in from the germline J gene. This rearrangement joins TRBV7-2 to TRBJ2-4; the match to TRBD2 covers 8 bases. CDR3 length: 15 amino acids. Germline V gene lookup returns CDR1 SGHTA and CDR2 FQGNSA. CDR3 DNA, as far as it was read: TGTGCCAGCAGCCCCGGGGGGGGCAACAACTATGGT. Translation: CASSPGGGNNYG. The full-length CDR3 reads as CASSPGGGNNYGQYF.

In the case of this clone: The CDR3 extends 3 residues past the end of the read, so its final part is completed from the germline J gene. The chain carries TRBV5-1 and TRBJ1-1; TRBD1 matches at 7 bases. With 6 bases clipped from V and 1 base from J, the junction kept 3 bases outside the gene matches. The germline V gene has CDR1 SGHRS and CDR2 YFSETQ. The length of the CDR3 is 13 residues. Here the CDR3 reads CASTGQSNTEAFF. CDR3 bases read: TGCGCCAGCACGGGACAGTCGAACACTGAA.

The part of the CDR3 DNA that was read is TGCAGTGCTAGTAAAAAATTCGAA. Encoded protein: CSASKKFE. The complete CDR3 reads CSASKKFEAFF. The chain carries TRBV20-1 and TRBJ1-1; no reliable D call. The missing CDR3 end, 3 residues past where the read stops, is filled in from the germline J gene. CDR3 length equals 11 residues. Germline V gene data show CDR1 as DFQATT and CDR2 as SNEGSKA (reference sequence).

Details on this clone: The CDR3 goes on 3 residues after the read ends, and that part is filled in from the germline J gene. The chain couples TRBV2 to TRBJ1-4; 8 bases match TRBD1. CDR3 length equals 16 residues. Germline loops: CDR1 SNHLY, CDR2 FYNNEI. The CDR3 loop is CASSGNGGQDNSPLFF. The covered CDR3 bases are TGTGCCAGCAGTGGGAACGGGGGACAGGATAATTCACCA.